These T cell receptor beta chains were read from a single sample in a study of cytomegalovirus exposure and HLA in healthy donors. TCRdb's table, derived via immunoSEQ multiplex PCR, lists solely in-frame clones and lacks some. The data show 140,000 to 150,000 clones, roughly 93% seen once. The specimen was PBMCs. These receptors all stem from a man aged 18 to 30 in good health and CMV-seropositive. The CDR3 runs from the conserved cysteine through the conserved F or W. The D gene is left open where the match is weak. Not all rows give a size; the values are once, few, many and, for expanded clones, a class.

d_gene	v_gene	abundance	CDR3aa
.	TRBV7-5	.	CVRSLVGRYKTYEQYF
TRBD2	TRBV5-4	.	CASSSPASGAPGYNEQFF
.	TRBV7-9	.	CASSSITNYGYTF
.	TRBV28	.	CASSWIGGGPTGELFF
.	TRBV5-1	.	CASSGLRGSWTPLHF
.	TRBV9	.	CASSVEAGQSTDTQYF
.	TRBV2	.	CASSVQGRGETQYF
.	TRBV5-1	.	CASSFQGGTNTGELFF
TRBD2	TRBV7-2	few	CASTLQRGYEQYF
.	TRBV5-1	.	CASSPEGFGQETQYF